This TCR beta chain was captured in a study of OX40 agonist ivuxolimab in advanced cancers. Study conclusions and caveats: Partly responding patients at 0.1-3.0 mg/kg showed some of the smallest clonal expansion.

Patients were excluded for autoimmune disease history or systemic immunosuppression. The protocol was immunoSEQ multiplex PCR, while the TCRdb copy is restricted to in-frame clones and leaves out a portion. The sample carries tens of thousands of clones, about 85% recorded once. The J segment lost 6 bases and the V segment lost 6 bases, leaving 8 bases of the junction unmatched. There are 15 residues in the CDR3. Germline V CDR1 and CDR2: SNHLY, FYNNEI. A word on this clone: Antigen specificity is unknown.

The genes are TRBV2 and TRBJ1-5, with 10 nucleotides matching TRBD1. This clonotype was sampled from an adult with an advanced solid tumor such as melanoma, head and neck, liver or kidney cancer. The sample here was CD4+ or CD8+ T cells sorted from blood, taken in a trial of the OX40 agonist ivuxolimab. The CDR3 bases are TGTGCCAGCAGCGGCGACAGGGGGCGAACTCAGCCCCAGCATTTT. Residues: CASSGDRGRTQPQHF.